This T cell receptor (beta chain) emerged from a study of OX40 agonist ivuxolimab in advanced cancers. Assay: immunoSEQ multiplex PCR; the TCRdb copy retains only in-frame clones and omits some. The data hold fewer than 65,000 clones, with around 89% observed a single time. Study-wide points: The study did not work out the antigen specificity of the expanded peripheral T cells.

As regards this clone: Antigen unknown. At one boundary the junction diverges from the germline segment, which might be a read error.

The clonotype comes from an adult with an advanced solid tumor such as melanoma, head and neck, liver or kidney cancer. The sequenced sample was CD4+ or CD8+ T cells sorted from blood, obtained in a trial of the OX40 agonist ivuxolimab.

Written as DNA, the CDR3 is TGTGCCAGCAGCGTAGTGGCTAGCGGGGGGCCAACCCTATTC. Protein product: CASSVVASGGPTLF. V gene TRBV9 combines with J gene TRBJ2-7; 11 bases match TRBD2. CDR3 length: 14 residues. CDR1 is SGDLS, CDR2 YYNGEE, per germline.